Following are 21 T cell receptor beta chains from one sample sequenced in a study of T cell responses to AZD1222 COVID-19 vaccine. The data were produced by immunoSEQ multiplex PCR, yet TCRdb's version contains in-frame clones alone and is incomplete. The data contain around 200,000 clones, approximately 93% of them singletons. The source material was peripheral blood, sampled on day 0 of AZD1222 vaccination. Receptors were obtained from an adult in good health.

The V call is TRBV19, the J call TRBJ2-3, with 11 positions matching TRBD2. This CDR3 is 15 amino acids long. The V segment lost 4 bases and the J segment 8 bases; nucleotides outside the gene matches: 8. CDR1 and CDR2 (germline): LNHDA, SQIVND (reference sequence). As DNA, the CDR3 is TGTGCCAGTAGTACCCTAGCGGGGGGCAGCAGTACGCAGTATTTT. Its protein is CASSTLAGGSSTQYF.

The J gene is TRBJ2-1, the V gene TRBV27; tentative D call: TRBD1 (6 bases). This CDR3 has 13 amino acids. V was pared by 5 bases and J by 5 bases, with 10 bases between. Germline values: CDR1 MNHEY, CDR2 SMNVEV (reference sequence). CDR3 region: CASSRNRDNEQFF. CDR3 coding DNA: TGTGCCAGCAGTAGAAACAGGGACAATGAGCAGTTCTTC.

The chain links TRBV19 to TRBJ2-3, with 10 bases that match TRBD2. Germline values: CDR1 LNHDA, CDR2 SQIVND (reference sequence). Trimming took 7 bases from V and 5 from J; bases not matched to a gene: 6. This CDR3 spans 14 amino acids. Here the CDR3 DNA reads TGTGCCAGTATGGGAGCGGGGGGGCTAGATACGCAGTATTTT. Encoded protein: CASMGAGGLDTQYF.

V usage is TRBV5-1 and J usage is TRBJ2-7; D gene unclear. V gave up 0 bases and J gave up 0 bases, with 4 bases separating them. This CDR3 spans 13 amino acids. The germline V gene has CDR1 SGHRS and CDR2 YFSETQ. DNA of the CDR3: TGCGCCAGCAGCTTGGCTGTCTCCTACGAGCAGTACTTC. Translated: CASSLAVSYEQYF.

The V and J genes are TRBV13 and TRBJ2-4, with 14 bases that match TRBD2. The V and J ends lost 5 bases and 4 bases, in that order; junction bases with no gene match: 13. CDR1 and CDR2 (germline): PRHDT, FYEKMQ (reference sequence). This CDR3 has 19 amino acids. In nucleotides, the CDR3 is TGTGCCAGCAGCCCCCGACTAGCGGGGGGGCCCTATAGTAAAAACATTCAGTACTTC. It translates to CASSPRLAGGPYSKNIQYF.

V is TRBV11-2 and J is TRBJ2-7; 7 positions agree with TRBD2. The junction had 4 bases not matched to a gene; V was cut back by 5 bases and J by 3 bases. CDR1 and CDR2 (germline): SGHAT, FQNNGV. This CDR3 spans 13 amino acids. DNA for the CDR3: TGTGCCAGCAGCCGAGGGGAGGGCTACGAGCAGTACTTC. Translating it yields CASSRGEGYEQYF.

This rearrangement joins TRBV5-1 to TRBJ2-6; D might be TRBD1 or TRBD2, each matching 5 bases. CDR3 length equals 15 residues. V was trimmed by 0 bases and J by 2 bases, leaving 6 bases between them. Looked up from germline, CDR1 is SGHRS and CDR2 is YFSETQ. The CDR3 here is CASSLGGAGANVLTF. CDR3 nucleotides: TGCGCCAGCAGCTTGGGAGGGGCTGGGGCCAACGTCCTGACTTTC. The full variable domain, completed using reference TRBV5-1 and TRBJ2-6, is KAGVTQTPRYLIKTRGQQVTLSCSPISGHRSVSWYQQTPGQGLQFLFEYFSETQRNKGNFPGRFSGRQFSNSRSEMNVSTLELGDSALYLCASSLGGAGANVLTFGAGSRLTVL.

This chain links TRBV15 with TRBJ2-7; TRBD2 agrees at 10 bases. CDR3 length equals 16 residues. CDR1 LNHNV and CDR2 YYDKDF come from the germline V gene (reference sequence). Trimming cost V 6 bases and J 5 bases; bases outside gene matches: 13. CDR3 sequence: CATSELLAGAGDEQYF. The CDR3 nucleotides are TGTGCCACCAGTGAGCTCCTAGCGGGAGCGGGCGACGAGCAGTACTTC.

V is TRBV11-3 and J is TRBJ2-1; 9 nucleotides agree with TRBD2. V dropped 4 bases and J dropped 5; count of bases not matched to a gene: 12. This CDR3 is built from 17 residues. CDR1 is SGHNT, CDR2 YENEEA, per germline. The CDR3 nucleotides read TGTGCCAGCAGCTACACCCCCGGGACTAGCCTTAACAATGAGCAGTTCTTC. This sequence encodes CASSYTPGTSLNNEQFF.

The genes are TRBV7-9 and TRBJ1-2; 9 positions match TRBD1. Germline V CDR1 and CDR2: SEHNR, FQNEAQ (reference sequence). This CDR3 is 15 amino acids long. With 4 bases clipped from V and 8 bases from J, the junction kept 11 bases outside the gene matches. The CDR3 region is CASSSGTGKRDGYTF. The CDR3 DNA is TGTGCCAGCAGCTCCGGGACAGGGAAACGGGACGGCTACACCTTC.

This sequence joins TRBV27 and TRBJ1-1; D gene ambiguous. This CDR3 region has 14 residues. Trimming pared 1 base from V and 6 bases from J, leaving 12 bases between. The germline V gene encodes CDR1 MNHEY and CDR2 SMNVEV (reference sequence). CDR3 protein: CASSLLNYPPEAFF. The CDR3 DNA is TGTGCCAGCAGTTTATTAAACTACCCTCCTGAAGCTTTCTTT.

This sequence joins TRBV19 and TRBJ1-5, with D maybe TRBD1 (6 bases). Trimming removed 4 bases from V and 0 bases from J, with 10 bases in between. This CDR3 has 15 amino acids. Germline values: CDR1 LNHDA, CDR2 SQIVND (reference sequence). The CDR3 spells CASSRTDYSNQPQHF. The CDR3 nucleotides are TGTGCCAGTAGTAGGACAGATTATAGCAATCAGCCCCAGCATTTT.

CDR3 protein: CASSPTSGQTMEAFF. The CDR3 DNA is TGTGCCAGCTCACCGACATCCGGACAAACGATGGAAGCTTTCTTT. The V call is TRBV18, the J call TRBJ1-1, with D possibly TRBD1 on 5 matching bases. V was cut by 3 bases and J by 8 bases, with 19 bases left in between. This CDR3 spans 15 amino acids. Germline assignment: CDR1 KGHSH and CDR2 LQKENI.

The chain uses TRBV12-3 or TRBV12-4 and TRBJ2-3; TRBD2 is a possible D gene (6 bases). The V end lost 6 bases, the J end lost 1 base, and 8 bases lay between the germline ends. CDR3 size: 13 residues. CDR3 sequence reads: CASSIAGTDTQYF. The CDR3 bases are TGTGCCAGCAGCATAGCGGGCACAGATACGCAGTATTTT.

The rearrangement links TRBV5-1 to TRBJ2-1; 10 positions match TRBD2. The J segment lost 0 bases and the V segment lost 0 bases, leaving 6 bases of the junction unmatched. The CDR3 consists of 18 residues. The V gene's germline CDR1 is SGHRS and CDR2 YFSETQ. CDR3 in DNA: TGCGCCAGCAGCTTGGGGACTAGCGGAATGAGCTCCTACAATGAGCAGTTCTTC. It codes for CASSLGTSGMSSYNEQFF.

This chain joins TRBV3-1 (or the pseudogene TRBV3-2) and TRBJ2-1; 9 nucleotides match TRBD2. The CDR3 has 17 residues. The V gene end was trimmed by 4 bases and the J gene end by 0 bases; junction bases not matched to a gene: 7. Germline-derived CDR1 and CDR2 are LGHDT and YNNKEL (reference sequence). CDR3: CASSPSGAISSYNEQFF. The CDR3 bases are TGTGCCAGCAGCCCTAGCGGGGCCATAAGCTCCTACAATGAGCAGTTCTTC.

The V call is TRBV5-4, the J call TRBJ2-7, with 7 nucleotides matching TRBD1. V gave up 1 base and J gave up 2 bases; unmatched junction bases: 9. CDR3 length equals 16 residues. Germline loops: CDR1 SGHNT, CDR2 YYREEE (reference sequence). CDR3 coding DNA: TGTGCCAGCAGCTTGAATTTCGGGACAGTAGCCTACGAGCAGTACTTC. Its protein is CASSLNFGTVAYEQYF.

CDR3 bases: TGTGCCAGCAGCTTAGTAGGGACAGGGAACACTGAAGCTTTCTTT. Encoded protein: CASSLVGTGNTEAFF. The chain couples TRBV11-2 to TRBJ1-1; 8 nucleotides line up with TRBD1. The ends lost 1 base at V and 1 base at J; junction bases unmatched: 2. Germline V CDR1 and CDR2: SGHAT, FQNNGV. There are 15 residues in the CDR3.

The chain carries TRBV3-1 (or the pseudogene TRBV3-2) and TRBJ1-1; 7 bases agree with TRBD1. J lost 3 bases, V lost 3 bases, and 7 bases had no gene match. Looked up from germline, CDR1 is LGHDT and CDR2 is YNNKEL (reference sequence). This CDR3 contains 15 residues. The CDR3 region has the DNA TGTGCCAGCAGCCACCCGGGACAGCCCCACACTGAAGCTTTCTTT. It yields the protein CASSHPGQPHTEAFF.

The chain joins TRBV6-8 to TRBJ1-1; 7 bases line up with TRBD1. This CDR3 has 17 residues. The V gene end was trimmed by 6 bases and the J gene end by 1 base; junction bases not matched to a gene: 14. Germline lookup yields CDR1 MNHGY and CDR2 SAAAGT. The chain's CDR3 is CASRPSATGWRNTEAFF. The DNA for the CDR3 is TGTGCCAGCAGACCCTCCGCGACAGGGTGGAGGAACACTGAAGCTTTCTTT.

The V gene is TRBV4-2, the J gene TRBJ2-5; D not resolved. V was pared by 1 base and J by 1 base, with 7 bases between. The CDR3 length is 14 residues. The germline V gene has CDR1 LGHNA and CDR2 YNFKEQ. CDR3 coding DNA: TGTGCCAGCAGCCAAGCCTGGGTCCAAGAGACCCAGTACTTC. It codes for CASSQAWVQETQYF.